This T cell receptor (beta chain) emerged from a study of OX40 agonist ivuxolimab in advanced cancers. Study background: Partial responses were seen in three patients, one with hepatocellular carcinoma and two with cutaneous melanoma.

Peripheral blood came from all dose cohorts at three timepoints. In the case of this clone: Its antigen is currently unknown.

CDR1 and CDR2 (germline): SGHVS, FQNEAQ. Trimming shortened V by 2 bases and J by 4 bases, and 11 bases separated the two germline ends. The length of the CDR3 is 15 residues. The protocol was immunoSEQ multiplex PCR, while the TCRdb copy is restricted to in-frame clones and leaves out a portion. The sample records about 88,000 clones, around 85% being singletons. Overall study findings and caveats: Researchers report that CD8+ T cells had, on average, more expanded clones than CD4+. Both CD4+ and CD8+ T cell populations in blood had undergone clonal expansion by week 6 at 0.1 to 3.0 mg/kg.

The specimen comprised CD4+ or CD8+ T cells sorted from blood, sampled in a trial of the OX40 agonist ivuxolimab. The receptor was isolated from an adult with an advanced solid tumor such as melanoma, head and neck, liver or kidney cancer. The J gene is TRBJ2-2, the V gene TRBV7-8; weak D call: TRBD2 (6 bases). DNA of the CDR3: TGTGCCAGCAGCTTACGGCGGGACCGCACCGGGGAGCTGTTTTTT. Its translation is CASSLRRDRTGELFF.